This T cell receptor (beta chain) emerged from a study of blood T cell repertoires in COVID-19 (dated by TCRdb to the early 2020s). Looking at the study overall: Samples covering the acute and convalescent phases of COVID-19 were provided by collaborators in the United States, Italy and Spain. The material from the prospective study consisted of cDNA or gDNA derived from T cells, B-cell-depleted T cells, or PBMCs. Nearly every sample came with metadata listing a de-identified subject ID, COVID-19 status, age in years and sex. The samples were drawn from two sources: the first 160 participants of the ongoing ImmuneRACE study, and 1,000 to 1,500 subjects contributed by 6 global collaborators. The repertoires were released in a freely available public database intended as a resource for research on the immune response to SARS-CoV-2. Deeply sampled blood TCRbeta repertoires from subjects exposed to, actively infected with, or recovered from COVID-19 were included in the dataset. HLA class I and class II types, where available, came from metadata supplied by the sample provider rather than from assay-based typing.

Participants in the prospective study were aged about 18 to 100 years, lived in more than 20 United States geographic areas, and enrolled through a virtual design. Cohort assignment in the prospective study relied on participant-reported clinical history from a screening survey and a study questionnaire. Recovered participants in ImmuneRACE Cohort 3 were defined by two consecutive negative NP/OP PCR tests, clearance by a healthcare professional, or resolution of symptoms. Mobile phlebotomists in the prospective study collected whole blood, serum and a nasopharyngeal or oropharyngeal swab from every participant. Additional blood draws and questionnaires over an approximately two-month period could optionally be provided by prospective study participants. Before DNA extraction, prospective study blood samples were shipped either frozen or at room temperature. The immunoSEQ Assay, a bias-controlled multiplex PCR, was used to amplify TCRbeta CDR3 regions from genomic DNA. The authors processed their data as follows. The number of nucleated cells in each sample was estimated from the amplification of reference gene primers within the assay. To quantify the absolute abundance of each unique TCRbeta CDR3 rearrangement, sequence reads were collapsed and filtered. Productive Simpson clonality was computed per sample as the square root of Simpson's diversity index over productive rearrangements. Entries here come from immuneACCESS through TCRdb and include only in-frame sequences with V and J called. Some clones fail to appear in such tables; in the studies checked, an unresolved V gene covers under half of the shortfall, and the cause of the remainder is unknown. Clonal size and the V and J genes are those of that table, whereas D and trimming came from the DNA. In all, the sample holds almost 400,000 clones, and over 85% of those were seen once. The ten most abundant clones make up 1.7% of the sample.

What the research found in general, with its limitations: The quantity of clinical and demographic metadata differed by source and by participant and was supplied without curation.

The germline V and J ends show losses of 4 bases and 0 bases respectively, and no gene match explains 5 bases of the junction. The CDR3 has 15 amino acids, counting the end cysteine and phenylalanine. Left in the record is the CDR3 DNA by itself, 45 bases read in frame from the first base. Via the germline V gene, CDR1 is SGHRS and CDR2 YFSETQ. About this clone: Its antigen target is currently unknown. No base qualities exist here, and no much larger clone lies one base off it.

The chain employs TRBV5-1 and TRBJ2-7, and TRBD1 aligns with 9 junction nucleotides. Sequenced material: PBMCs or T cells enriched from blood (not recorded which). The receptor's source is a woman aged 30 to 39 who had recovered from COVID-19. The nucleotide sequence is TGCGCCAGCAGCGGACAGGGGTTCTACTCCTACGAGCAGTACTTC. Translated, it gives CASSGQGFYSYEQYF.